This TCR gamma chain stems from a study of Vδ1+ human thymocytes. Whole-study results and caveats: Bulk repertoire data may be misinterpreted because of unexpected Vdelta2 sequences. In the thymus, TRG and TRD repertoires looked highly polyclonal with Gaussian CDR3 lengths.

This clone was seen a handful of times. Its matching antigen is unknown. RNA was extracted from the cells and then reverse transcribed. CDR3 amplicons came from multiplex PCR with pooled V-gene forward and constant-region reverse primers. TCRdb re-processed the multiplex PCR reads via CATT. The repertoire has about 27,000 gamma-chain clones, roughly 20% of them found once; the top ten carry about 1.9%. Thymocytes were sorted as CD3+ TCRVdelta1+ TCRVdelta2- after alphabeta T cell depletion. In germline, CDR1 is EGSNGY, CDR2 YDSYNSKV. With V trimmed by 4 bases and J by 6 bases, 9 bases remained unmatched. The CDR3 is 13 amino acids.

The sequencing input was Vdelta1+ gamma-delta thymocytes from the thymus. Subset indicated: FACS-sorted CD3+ TCRalphabeta- TCRVdelta1+ TCRVdelta2- thymocytes. The gene calls are TRGV2 and TRGJ1 or TRGJ2. This sequence originates from a boy under two years old who had congenital heart surgery. The CDR3 here is CATWERRGYKKLF. DNA for the CDR3: TGTGCCACCTGGGAGCGTCGGGGTTATAAGAAACTCTTT.